This TCR beta chain was sequenced in a study of beta chain features in type 1 diabetes. Study results and caveats: Among patients with Type 1 diabetes, TCRB CDR3s were moderately but significantly shorter in every one of the four CD4+ subsets.

The sequenced template was cDNA made from the entire isolated RNA. Data came from immunoSEQ multiplex PCR; TCRdb stores just in-frame clones and leaves some out. The top ten hold roughly 0.11% of the sample, which has 600,000 or so clones, roughly an eighth seen once. CDR1 and CDR2 from the germline V gene are SGHRS and YFSETQ. CDR3 length: 14 residues. Trimming took 5 bases from V and 6 from J, leaving 15 bases between them. Worth noting for this clone: Antigen specificity is unknown.

This clonotype was sampled from a man aged 30 to 45 with type 1 diabetes. The specimen sequenced was naive CD4+ T cells from blood. The chain combines TRBV5-1 with TRBJ2-1; D might be TRBD2 (5 bases). The CDR3 spells CASSYDAGRNEQFF. The DNA for the CDR3 is TGCGCCAGCAGTTACGATGCGGGCCGCAATGAGCAGTTCTTC.